The source of this T cell receptor (beta chain) is a study of T cell responses to AZD1222 COVID-19 vaccine. For the study at large: Whether given at about 4 or about 12 weeks, second doses were pooled. Study-wide results and limits: The donor cohort was predominantly white British with a female majority, and clonal diversity may have been underestimated. Vaccine-related CD4 TCRs covered spike, predominating at 160-218 and 743-854. Baseline serostatus was positive in only six or seven AZD1222 recipients.

TCRdb keeps only in-frame clones here, not all; method: immunoSEQ multiplex PCR. The sample has some 100,000 clones, more than 85% seen once. Points on this clone: Its antigen is as yet unknown.

Germline CDR1 reads SQVTM; CDR2 reads ANQGSEA. This CDR3 contains 13 residues. Trimming took 4 bases from V and 8 from J; bases not matched to a gene: 8. The gene calls are TRBV29-1 and TRBJ1-1; TRBD1 agrees at 9 bases. Sequencing was performed on peripheral blood, taken on day 0 of AZD1222 vaccination. The sequence was obtained from an adult in good health. CDR3 amino acids: CSVGGTGSREAFF. In DNA form, the CDR3 reads TGCAGCGTTGGTGGGACAGGGTCGCGGGAAGCTTTCTTT. Drawing the rest from reference TRBV29-1 and TRBJ1-1, the complete variable domain is SAVISQKPSRDICQRGTSLTIQCQVDSQVTMMFWYRQQPGQSLTLIATANQGSEATYESGFVIDKFPISRPNLTFSTLTVSNMSPEDSSIYLCSVGGTGSREAFFGQGTRLTVV.